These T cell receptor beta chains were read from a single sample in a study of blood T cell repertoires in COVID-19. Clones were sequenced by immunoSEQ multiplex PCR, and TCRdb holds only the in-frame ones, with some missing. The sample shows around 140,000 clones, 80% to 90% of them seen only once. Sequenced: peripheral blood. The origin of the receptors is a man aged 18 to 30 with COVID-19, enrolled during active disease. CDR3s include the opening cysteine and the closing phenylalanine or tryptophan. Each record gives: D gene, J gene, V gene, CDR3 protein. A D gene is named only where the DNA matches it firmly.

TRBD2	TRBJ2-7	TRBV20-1	CSASFPTSGSHEQYF
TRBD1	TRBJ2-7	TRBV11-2	CASSSLQGIYEQYF
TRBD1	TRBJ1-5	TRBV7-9	CASSLGDAGGAEPQHF
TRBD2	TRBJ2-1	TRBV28	CAIVAGGRGNEQFF
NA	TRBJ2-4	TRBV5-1	CASSLSRDLAKNIQYF
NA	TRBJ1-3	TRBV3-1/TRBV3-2	CASSEYGSSGNTIYF
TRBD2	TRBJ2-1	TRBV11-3	CASSGLAGGPRQFF
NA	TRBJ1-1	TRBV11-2	CASSFQGRGSEAFF
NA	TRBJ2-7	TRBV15	CATSRLNNYEQYF
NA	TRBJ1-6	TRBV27	CASRRDPFYNSPLHF
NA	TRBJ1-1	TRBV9	CASSTGGGIMNTEAFF
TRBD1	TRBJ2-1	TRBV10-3	CAIGRTGEAYNEQFF
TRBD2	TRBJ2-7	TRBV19	CASSPPSGRTYEQYF
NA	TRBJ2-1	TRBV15	CATSRGGGRNNEQFF
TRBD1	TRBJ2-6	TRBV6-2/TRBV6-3	CASSYYLTLRDRYSGANVLTF
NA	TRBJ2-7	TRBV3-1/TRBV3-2	CASSQANSPRTGHQEKQYF
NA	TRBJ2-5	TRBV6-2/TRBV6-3	CASSLTGETQYF
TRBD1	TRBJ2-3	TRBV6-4	CASSEGTGETDTQYF
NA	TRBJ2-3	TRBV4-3	CASSFTGLDTQYF
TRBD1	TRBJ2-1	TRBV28	CASREPPGQSYNEQFF
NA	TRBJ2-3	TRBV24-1	CATSEGDTDTQYF
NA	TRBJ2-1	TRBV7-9	CASTSAGRDTYNEQFF
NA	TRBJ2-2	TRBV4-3	CASSQDLSVAGELFF
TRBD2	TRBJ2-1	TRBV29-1	CSVGTSGSREQFF
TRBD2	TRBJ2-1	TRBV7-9	CASSSPTSGTPPSYNEQFF
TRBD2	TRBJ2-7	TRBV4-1	CASSYPGTSRHYEQYF
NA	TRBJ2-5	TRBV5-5	CASSFLRGQETQYF
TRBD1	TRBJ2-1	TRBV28	CASSLRQGGYNEQFF
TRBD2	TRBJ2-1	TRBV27	CASRIGGSSYNEQFF
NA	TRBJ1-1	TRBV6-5	CASTGTRGDTEAFF
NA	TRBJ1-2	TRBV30	CAWSVYRVGYGYTF
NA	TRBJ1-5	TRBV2	CASKKEGNGNQPQHF
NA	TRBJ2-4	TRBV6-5	CASLGQKNIQYF
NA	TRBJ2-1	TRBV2	CASSGLIWGEYGNEQFF
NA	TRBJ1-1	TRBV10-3	CAIKARPVQEAFF
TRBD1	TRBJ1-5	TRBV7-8	CASSLRTGGRYQPQHF
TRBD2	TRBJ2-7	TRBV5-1	CASSLGEASGRTEQYF
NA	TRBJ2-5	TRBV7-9	CASSSGETQYF
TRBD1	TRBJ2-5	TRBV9	CASGQGAEETQYF
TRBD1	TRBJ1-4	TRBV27	CASRPGQAGLRLFF
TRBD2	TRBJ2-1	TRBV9	CASSKSGNVYNEQFF
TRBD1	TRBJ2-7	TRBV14	CASSPLGWDSYEQYF
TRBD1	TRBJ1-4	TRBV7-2	CASSSTLVGTGVEKLLF
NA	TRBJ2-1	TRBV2	CASTEPVSSYNEQFF
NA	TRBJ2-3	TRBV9	CASSPQGASTDTQYF
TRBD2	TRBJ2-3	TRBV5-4	CASSWTSSTDTQYF
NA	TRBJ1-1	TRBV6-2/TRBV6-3	CASSWATWVGTEAFF
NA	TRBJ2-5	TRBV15	CATSRGRDQETQYF
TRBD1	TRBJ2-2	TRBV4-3	CASSPDREIGELFF
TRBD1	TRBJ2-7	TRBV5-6	CASSLSDRVYEQYF
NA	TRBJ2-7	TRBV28	CASSSIYMPSRRGDEQYF
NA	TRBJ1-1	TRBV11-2	CASSLISRHTEAFF
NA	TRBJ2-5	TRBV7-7	CASSLDRTYQETQYF
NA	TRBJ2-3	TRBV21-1	CASSKNESITDRGNTQYF
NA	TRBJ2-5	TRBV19	CASSIDRAETQYF
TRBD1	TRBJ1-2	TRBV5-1	CASSLRTGSEGGYTF
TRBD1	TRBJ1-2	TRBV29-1	CSVDGTAVYGYTF